This entry lists 13 T cell receptor beta chains sequenced from one sample in a study of post-analysis software for immune sequencing data. General observations from the study: TRBV5-6, TRBV5-1 and TRBV20-1 were among five TRBV segments more frequent in patients than controls.

Unique molecular identifiers were carried by the TCR beta cDNA libraries. TCRdb reprocessed the PCR reads with MiXCR, giving one entry per CDR3 protein. The sample consists of 650,000 to 900,000 distinct CDR3 sequences, about 45% of them appearing once. Which antigens these TCRs recognize remains unknown. Sequencing used blood. The receptor source for this set is a girl between 5 and 17 years old with multiple sclerosis.

This chain joins TRBV21-1 and TRBJ2-4; the table's TRBD2 call for D was not verified on the DNA. The better agreement between TRBJ2-7 and the DNA end casts doubt on the J call. TRBV21-1 is a pseudogene locus. This CDR3 region has 18 residues. The CDR3 is CASSKGILAGSVAYEQYF. For the CDR3, the DNA is TGTGCCAGCAGCAAAGGTATATTAGCGGGATCAGTTGCCTACGAGCAGTACTTC.

The chain combines TRBV12-3 or TRBV12-4 with TRBJ2-1, with no clear D. V shed 6 bases and J shed 8 bases, with 14 bases lying between them. This CDR3 is 13 amino acids long. CDR3 DNA: TGTGCCAGCAGCAGCGCTGTGGGCGATGAGCAGTTCTTC. Protein product: CASSSAVGDEQFF.

There are a few counts of this clonotype. The V and J genes are TRBV28 and TRBJ2-7; D gene unclear. V dropped 5 bases and J dropped 0 bases, with 14 bases sitting between them. Per the germline V gene, CDR1 is MDHEN and CDR2 is SYDVKM. CDR3 length: 15 residues. This CDR3 reads CASSPHSISSYEQYF. CDR3 sequence (DNA): TGTGCCAGCAGTCCCCACTCCATAAGCTCCTACGAGCAGTACTTC.

Worth noting for this clonotype: An end of the junction differs from the germline gene, which may be a read error. This sequence joins TRBV20-1 and TRBJ2-7, with D possibly being TRBD2 (6 bases). This CDR3 spans 16 amino acids. Germline V gene lookup returns CDR1 DFQATT and CDR2 SNEGSKA (reference sequence). The CDR3 DNA reads as TGCAGTGTTAGAGAGGGAGCGGTGGGAGGCGTGTACGAGCAGTACTTC. Amino acids: CSVREGAVGGVYEQYF.

As DNA, the CDR3 is TGTGCCAGCAGTGAGGGAGTCATAGCCAAAAACATTCAGTACTTC. This encodes CASSEGVIAKNIQYF. The chain has TRBV6-1 and TRBJ2-5, with a weak D call TRBD2 (5 bases). The end of the DNA fits TRBJ2-4 better, so the J call may be wrong. CDR1 is MNHNS, CDR2 SASEGT, per germline. The CDR3 loop spans 15 amino acids.

The rearrangement joins TRBV7-2 to TRBJ2-7; 14 bases are a match to TRBD2. The CDR3 spans 16 residues. J was trimmed by 4 bases and V by 5 bases; bases with no gene match: 7. Germline lookup yields CDR1 SGHTA and CDR2 FQGNSA. CDR3 amino acids: CASSDGTSGSIYEQYF. The CDR3 nucleotides are TGTGCCAGCAGCGACGGGACTAGCGGGAGTATTTACGAGCAGTACTTC.

J is TRBJ2-7 and V is TRBV25-1; D gene ambiguous. Germline V CDR1 and CDR2: MGHDK, SYGVNS. The CDR3 is made up of 11 amino acids. Trimming took 2 bases from V and 12 from J, leaving 11 bases between them. This chain's CDR3 is CASSEIGSWYF. The CDR3 nucleotides are TGTGCCAGCAGTGAAATTGGAAGTTGGTACTTC.

This chain joins TRBV6-5 and TRBJ2-3, with D maybe TRBD2 (6 bases). Deletions cut 8 bases from V and 2 bases from J, with 14 bases between. Germline V lookup: CDR1 MNHEY, CDR2 SVGAGI. The CDR3 loop spans 14 amino acids. The CDR3, as DNA: TGTGCCAGCGGGGGAGCGGGCAACACAGATACGCAGTATTTT. This sequence encodes CASGGAGNTDTQYF.

The CDR3 reads CASSPSGARGTEAFF. The DNA for the CDR3 is TGTGCCAGCAGTCCGTCGGGGGCGAGGGGAACTGAAGCTTTCTTT. The V call is TRBV6-5, the J call TRBJ1-1, with D possibly being TRBD1 (6 bases). V shed 5 bases and J shed 5 bases, with 18 bases lying between them. The CDR3 length is 15 residues. In germline, CDR1 is MNHEY, CDR2 SVGAGI.

This clonotype showed up just a few times. V gene TRBV29-1 combines with J gene TRBJ1-2; D is possibly TRBD1 (6 bases). This CDR3 has 14 amino acids. The V end lost 4 bases, the J end lost 3 bases, and 15 bases lay between the germline ends. Germline-derived CDR1 and CDR2 are SQVTM and ANQGSEA. CDR3 protein: CSVAAGHDDYGYTF. The CDR3 coding sequence is TGCAGCGTTGCTGCGGGACACGACGACTATGGCTACACCTTC.

The sample holds a few counts of this clonotype. V gene TRBV7-3 combines with J gene TRBJ2-7; 8 bases fit TRBD1. With 1 base clipped from V and 5 bases from J, the junction kept 4 bases outside the gene matches. The germline gives CDR1 SGHTA, CDR2 FQGTGA. CDR3 length equals 14 residues. CDR3 protein: CASSLKGQGHEQYF. The CDR3 DNA sequence: TGTGCCAGCAGCTTAAAAGGACAGGGACACGAGCAGTACTTC.

This clonotype was picked up a small number of times. V usage is TRBV29-1 and J usage is TRBJ2-7; D is undetermined. Germline V gene data show CDR1 as SQVTM and CDR2 as ANQGSEA. The CDR3 extends over 13 amino acids. Between the trimmed V and J ends, which lost 1 base and 1 base, there was a span of 8 bases. The CDR3 DNA reads as TGCAGCGTTGAAGGGCAACGTTCCTACGAGCAGTACTTC. Translated, it gives CSVEGQRSYEQYF.

This chain connects TRBV29-1 to TRBJ1-1; 10 nucleotides align to TRBD1. This CDR3 spans 15 amino acids. J was trimmed by 1 base and V by 6 bases; bases with no gene match: 8. Looked up from germline, CDR1 is SQVTM and CDR2 is ANQGSEA. CDR3 protein: CSVTTGGFGNTEAFF. The CDR3 bases are TGCAGCGTCACGACAGGGGGCTTCGGGAACACTGAAGCTTTCTTT.